Below are 11 T cell receptor beta chains sequenced from a single sample in a study of memory CD4+ T cells and cytomegalovirus serostatus. Single viable CD3+CD4+CD8-CD45RO+ cells were sorted as the memory CD4+ T cells. TCRdb's copy holds only in-frame clones and misses some; the assay was immunoSEQ multiplex PCR. Of under 85,000 clones in the sample, roughly 78% were seen once. Material: memory CD4+ T cells from blood. Receptors originate from an adult in good health and CMV-seropositive.

CDR3 nucleotide sequence: TGCAGCGTTCGCCGACAGGGCACTGAAGCTTTCTTT. This translates into CSVRRQGTEAFF. This chain connects TRBV29-1 to TRBJ1-1; TRBD1 agrees at 7 bases. In germline, CDR1 is SQVTM, CDR2 ANQGSEA. Losses at the gene ends were 5 bases for V and 4 bases for J; bases not matched to a gene: 4. This CDR3 comprises 12 residues. Full variable domain (remainder filled in from reference TRBV29-1 and TRBJ1-1): SAVISQKPSRDICQRGTSLTIQCQVDSQVTMMFWYRQQPGQSLTLIATANQGSEATYESGFVIDKFPISRPNLTFSTLTVSNMSPEDSSIYLCSVRRQGTEAFFGQGTRLTVV.

The CDR3 DNA reads as TGCGCCAGCAGAGGCCTGAGGTACGAGCAGTACTTC. Translated, it gives CASRGLRYEQYF. This rearrangement joins TRBV10-2 to TRBJ2-7; the D is unclear. This CDR3 is 12 amino acids long. The V end was cut by 6 bases, the J end by 4 bases, with 10 bases between. CDR1 and CDR2 from the germline V gene are WSHSY and SAAADI.

The V gene is TRBV11-3, the J gene TRBJ2-3; D possibly corresponds to TRBD1 (5 bases). The CDR3 sequence is 16 residues long. Trimming took 5 bases from V and 4 from J, leaving 19 bases between them. Germline assignment: CDR1 SGHNT and CDR2 YENEEA. The CDR3 is CASSRGTDILSDTQYF. The CDR3 DNA sequence: TGTGCCAGCAGCCGCGGCACGGACATTCTTTCAGATACGCAGTATTTT.

The gene calls are TRBV9 and TRBJ1-4; 10 bases line up with TRBD1. Trimming at V came to 4 bases and at J to 6 bases, leaving 9 bases not matched to a gene. Germline CDR1 SGDLS, CDR2 YYNGEE. This CDR3 spans 16 amino acids. The CDR3 bases are TGTGCCAGCAGCTCAGAAACGGGACAGGGGTATGAAAAACTGTTTTTT. This encodes CASSSETGQGYEKLFF.

This chain connects TRBV28 to TRBJ1-2, with D unresolved. V was pared by 10 bases and J by 4 bases, with 13 bases between. Germline CDR1 is MDHEN and CDR2 is SYDVKM. There are 12 residues in the CDR3. The CDR3 loop reads CATAAVGYGYTF. The CDR3 region has the DNA TGTGCCACCGCCGCGGTGGGCTATGGCTACACCTTC.

The chain combines TRBV21-1 with TRBJ1-1. TRBV21-1 is designated a pseudogene. The CDR3 has 15 residues. The CDR3 DNA follows: TGTGCCAGCAGCAAAGCCGTGGTCCTAGTCACTGAAGCTTTCTTT. Residues: CASSKAVVLVTEAFF.

This chain joins TRBV5-4 and TRBJ2-5; D uncertain. V lost 2 bases and J 0 bases, leaving 2 bases between the germline ends. Germline CDR1 and CDR2: SGHNT and YYREEE (reference sequence). The length of the CDR3 is 12 residues. CDR3 sequence reads: CASSFNQETQYF. CDR3 nucleotides: TGTGCCAGCAGCTTCAACCAAGAGACCCAGTACTTC. Based on the CDR3 plus reference TRBV5-4 and TRBJ2-5, the full variable domain is ETGVTQSPTHLIKTRGQQVTLRCSSQSGHNTVSWYQQALGQGPQFIFQYYREEENGRGNFPPRFSGLQFPNYSSELNVNALELDDSALYLCASSFNQETQYFGPGTRLLVL.

V is TRBV5-1 and J is TRBJ2-1; D is unresolved. Germline CDR1 SGHRS, CDR2 YFSETQ. The CDR3 is 11 residues long. V shed 4 bases and J shed 8 bases, with 7 bases lying between them. The CDR3 DNA reads TGCGCCAGCAGCGGGTTTTATGAGCAGTTCTTC. It translates to CASSGFYEQFF.

V and J are TRBV19 and TRBJ2-7; weak D call: TRBD2 (6 bases). V gave up 10 bases and J gave up 3 bases, with 22 bases separating them. Germline V lookup: CDR1 LNHDA, CDR2 SQIVND (reference sequence). The CDR3 runs to 15 residues. CDR3 DNA: TGTGCCATTACATCGGGGGAGGAGCGGTACTACGAGCAGTACGTC. Its translation: CAITSGEERYYEQYV.

This clone showed up just a few times. This chain connects TRBV19 to TRBJ2-1; D may be TRBD2 (6 bases). The CDR3 loop spans 13 amino acids. Per the germline V gene, CDR1 is LNHDA and CDR2 is SQIVND (reference sequence). The germline V and J ends were trimmed by 4 bases and 4 bases, with 8 bases remaining between them. CDR3 region: CASSSGEYNEQFF. CDR3 bases: TGTGCCAGTAGTAGCGGGGAGTACAATGAGCAGTTCTTC. Variable domain in full (rest from reference TRBV19 and TRBJ2-1): DGGITQSPKYLFRKEGQNVTLSCEQNLNHDAMYWYRQDPGQGLRLIYYSQIVNDFQKGDIAEGYSVSREKKESFPLTVTSAQKNPTAFYLCASSSGEYNEQFFGPGTRLTVL.

This chain uses TRBV5-4 with TRBJ2-5, with 11 bases aligning to TRBD2. V dropped 4 bases and J dropped 2; count of bases not matched to a gene: 4. This CDR3 is built from 15 residues. Germline V gene sequence: CDR1 SGHNT, CDR2 YYREEE (reference sequence). The CDR3 spells CASSIGLAGQETQYF. CDR3 nucleotides: TGTGCCAGCAGCATAGGACTAGCGGGTCAAGAGACCCAGTACTTC.